Listed here are 3 T cell receptor beta chains from one sample, sequenced in a study of blood T cell repertoires in COVID-19. The method was immunoSEQ multiplex PCR; TCRdb's version includes in-frame clones alone and lacks a portion of them. This table has fewer than 200,000 clones, 76% appearing once. The sample consisted of peripheral blood. The receptors were sampled from a woman over 75 with acute or convalescent COVID-19.

This sequence joins TRBV7-3 and TRBJ2-5, with D tentatively TRBD1 (6 bases). In germline, CDR1 is SGHTA, CDR2 FQGTGA. The CDR3 runs to 14 residues. Trimming pared 5 bases from V and 4 bases from J, leaving 14 bases between. CDR3 DNA sequence: TGTGCCAGCAGCCCCCAGGGGCCGGGAGAGACCCAGTACTTC. Translation: CASSPQGPGETQYF.

This chain links TRBV29-1 with TRBJ1-2, with TRBD1 matching 8 bases. Germline CDR1 SQVTM, CDR2 ANQGSEA. The CDR3 has 13 residues. V shed 6 bases and J 1 base; nucleotides not matched to a gene: 4. This chain's CDR3 is CSVRDRNNYGYTF. The CDR3 DNA follows: TGCAGCGTGAGGGACAGGAATAACTATGGCTACACCTTC.

The gene calls are TRBV5-1 and TRBJ1-1; D gene unclear. The germline V gene has CDR1 SGHRS and CDR2 YFSETQ. V was clipped by 5 bases and J by 4 bases, with 18 bases between them. CDR3 length: 15 residues. In DNA, the CDR3 is TGCGCCAGCAGGTACTCGGGAGGGATGAGCACTGAAGCTTTCTTT. This encodes CASRYSGGMSTEAFF. Variable domain in full (rest from reference TRBV5-1 and TRBJ1-1): KAGVTQTPRYLIKTRGQQVTLSCSPISGHRSVSWYQQTPGQGLQFLFEYFSETQRNKGNFPGRFSGRQFSNSRSEMNVSTLELGDSALYLCASRYSGGMSTEAFFGQGTRLTVV.